These T cell receptor beta chains were read from a single sample in a study of a mutant IDH1 vaccine in newly diagnosed glioma. No antigen is known for these receptors. TCRdb keeps only in-frame clones here, not all; method: immunoSEQ multiplex PCR. The table includes 35,000 to 45,000 clones, about 89% detected once. Source: PBMCs, taken from a glioma patient whose treatment included an IDH1 peptide vaccine. The receptors stem from a man aged 45-60 years with glioma. Each CDR3 is given with its conserved first and last residue. The D gene is left open where the match is weak. The size field is filled for only some rows; it gives once, few, many or a size class.

CDR3nt	CDR3aa	abundance	j_gene	d_gene	v_gene
TGCGCCAGCAGGGAGGAGGGTCGTAGTGAAGGGACCCAGTACTTC	CASREEGRSEGTQYF	.	TRBJ2-5	.	TRBV5-1
TGTGCTTCCCGGCGGGGCGGAGAGACCCAGTACTTC	CASRRGGETQYF	.	TRBJ2-5	.	TRBV30
TGCGCCAGCAGCTTGGGGTTCCGGTCCCGCCAAGAGACCCAGTACTTC	CASSLGFRSRQETQYF	few	TRBJ2-5	.	TRBV5-1
TGTGCCAGCAGTTTGTATCTTGGTAGGGACTATGGCTACACCTTC	CASSLYLGRDYGYTF	.	TRBJ1-2	.	TRBV27
TGTGCCAGCAGTTACTCGAGAAGTAGCAATCAGCCCCAGCATTTT	CASSYSRSSNQPQHF	.	TRBJ1-5	.	TRBV6-5
TGTGCCAGCAGCTTCAGCGGGAGGGGCGGCACCGGGGAGCTGTTTTTT	CASSFSGRGGTGELFF	.	TRBJ2-2	TRBD2	TRBV9
TGTGCCAGCAGCCGAGGGGAGATTGGGGCCAACGTCCTGACTTTC	CASSRGEIGANVLTF	.	TRBJ2-6	.	TRBV13
TGCAGTGCTTCCTACGACGAAAAACTGTTTTTT	CSASYDEKLFF	.	TRBJ1-4	.	TRBV20-1
TGTGCCAGCAGTCTTCGGGACATACAAGAGACCCAGTACTTC	CASSLRDIQETQYF	.	TRBJ2-5	.	TRBV28
TGTGCCGGCACTTACGAGGGGTACTCACCCCTCCACTTT	CAGTYEGYSPLHF	few	TRBJ1-6	.	TRBV2
TGTGCCAGCAGCTTAGACAGCGCCTACGAGCAGTACTTC	CASSLDSAYEQYF	.	TRBJ2-7	.	TRBV7-9
TGTGCCAGCAGCTTCAGGAATCAGCCCCAGCATTTT	CASSFRNQPQHF	.	TRBJ1-5	.	TRBV7-2